These 25 T cell receptor beta chains were all obtained from the same sample, sequenced in a study of shared clonotypes between healthy human individuals. Repertoires were generated with immunoSEQ multiplex PCR, while TCRdb's copy carries only in-frame clones and drops some. The sample includes 2,500,000 or so clones, just under 95% of them seen just once. Material for sequencing was naive CD4+ T cells from PBMCs. This sample's subset: CD45RA+ positively selected. Source of these receptors: a man younger than 35 in good health. Some clones in this sample may be carry-over from other donors' samples.

V is TRBV28 and J is TRBJ2-5; 7 bases are a match to TRBD2. The J call is uncertain, as TRBJ2-7 better fits the DNA end. Germline CDR1 reads MDHEN; CDR2 reads SYDVKM. CDR3 length equals 16 residues. The CDR3 DNA is TGTGCCAGCAGTTCTACAGCGGGACTACCCTCCTACGAGCAGTACTTC. Amino acid sequence: CASSSTAGLPSYEQYF.

V is TRBV5-1 and J is TRBJ1-1; D remains unclear. The CDR3 spans 13 residues. V was cut by 0 bases and J by 6 bases, with 9 bases left in between. CDR1 is SGHRS, CDR2 YFSETQ, per germline. The CDR3 sequence is CASSLAEGPEAFF. The CDR3 nucleotides are TGCGCCAGCAGCTTGGCCGAGGGCCCTGAAGCTTTCTTT.

The chain carries TRBV5-1 and TRBJ2-5; TRBD2 aligns across 8 bases. From germline, CDR1 is SGHRS and CDR2 YFSETQ. The CDR3 runs 14 residues. J gave up 4 bases and V 0 bases, and 2 bases lay outside the gene matches. The CDR3, as DNA: TGCGCCAGCAGCTTGGCCCGGGAGGGAGAGACCCAGTACTTC. Protein product: CASSLAREGETQYF.

This clone appeared once. The chain combines TRBV5-1 with TRBJ2-4; 7 nucleotides agree with TRBD1. J was trimmed by 6 bases and V by 4 bases; bases with no gene match: 7. The CDR3 totals 14 residues. In germline, CDR1 is SGHRS, CDR2 YFSETQ. CDR3 sequence: CASSPGPGGNIQYF. CDR3 nucleotides: TGCGCCAGCAGCCCAGGTCCAGGGGGAAACATTCAGTACTTC.

The rearrangement links TRBV28 to TRBJ2-2; 7 bases match TRBD1. Germline V gene data show CDR1 as MDHEN and CDR2 as SYDVKM. The CDR3 is made up of 17 amino acids. Trimming cost V 3 bases and J 6 bases; bases outside gene matches: 13. CDR3 residues: CASSFGRGGGRSGELFF. The DNA for the CDR3 is TGTGCCAGCAGTTTCGGTCGAGGGGGCGGGCGGTCCGGGGAGCTGTTTTTT.

The chain uses TRBV28 and TRBJ2-5; the D gene is possibly TRBD2 (5 bases). CDR1 and CDR2 (germline): MDHEN, SYDVKM. This CDR3 is 14 amino acids long. V lost 3 bases and J lost 5, with 13 bases in between. The CDR3 DNA reads as TGTGCCAGCAGTTTCGGAATTAAGCGGGAGACCCAGTACTTC. Amino acid sequence: CASSFGIKRETQYF.

The J gene is TRBJ2-5, the V gene TRBV5-1; a possible D gene is TRBD2 (6 bases). CDR1 is SGHRS, CDR2 YFSETQ, per germline. This CDR3 comprises 14 residues. Trimming took off 5 bases at V and 5 bases at J, with 16 bases between the two ends. The CDR3 sequence: CASRLADEGETQYF. CDR3 sequence (DNA): TGCGCCAGCAGGTTAGCGGATGAGGGGGAGACCCAGTACTTC.

The gene calls are TRBV6-5 and TRBJ1-2, with no clear D. There are 11 residues in the CDR3. The V gene's germline CDR1 is MNHEY and CDR2 SVGAGI. The V end lost 6 bases, the J end lost 4 bases, and 6 bases lay between the germline ends. The CDR3: CASRKGYGYTF. In DNA form, the CDR3 reads TGTGCCAGCAGAAAGGGCTATGGCTACACCTTC.

J is TRBJ2-1 and V is TRBV7-8, with D perhaps matching TRBD2 (6 bases). V lost 0 bases to trimming and J lost 7 bases, with 10 bases between them. Germline CDR1 SGHVS, CDR2 FQNEAQ. The CDR3 has 14 residues. The CDR3 DNA is TGTGCCAGCAGCTTAGCGCGGGGAACGAATGAGCAGTTCTTC. Protein product: CASSLARGTNEQFF.

This chain connects TRBV28 to TRBJ2-7; D gene uncertain. V gave up 5 bases and J gave up 4 bases, with 18 bases separating them. This CDR3 contains 15 residues. Germline-derived CDR1 and CDR2 are MDHEN and SYDVKM. CDR3 sequence: CASSGSSALGYEQYF. The CDR3 nucleotides are TGTGCCAGCAGTGGCTCTTCAGCATTGGGGTACGAGCAGTACTTC. Complete variable domain (other parts from reference TRBV28 and TRBJ2-7): DVKVTQSSRYLVKRTGEKVFLECVQDMDHENMFWYRQDPGLGLRLIYFSYDVKMKEKGDIPEGYSVSREKKERFSLILESASTNQTSMYLCASSGSSALGYEQYFGPGTRLTVT.

The J gene is TRBJ2-5, the V gene TRBV30; D unclear. Trimming left V 2 bases short and J 1 base short, with 11 bases between. Germline-derived CDR1 and CDR2 are GTSNPN and SVGIG (reference sequence). The CDR3 has 14 amino acids. The CDR3 DNA reads TGTGCCTGGAGTACAACACGGCTCCAAGAGACCCAGTACTTC. Amino acid sequence: CAWSTTRLQETQYF.

The rearrangement links TRBV9 to TRBJ2-3; the D is unclear. Germline V CDR1 and CDR2: SGDLS, YYNGEE. Deletions cut 2 bases from V and 6 bases from J, with 13 bases between. CDR3 length equals 14 residues. The CDR3 loop reads CASSVGSRLDTQYF. The CDR3 DNA reads TGTGCCAGCAGCGTTGGGTCACGGTTGGATACGCAGTATTTT. The whole variable domain, filled in from reference TRBV9 and TRBJ2-3, reads DSGVTQTPKHLITATGQRVTLRCSPRSGDLSVYWYQQSLDQGLQFLIQYYNGEERAKGNILERFSAQQFPDLHSELNLSSLELGDSALYFCASSVGSRLDTQYFGPGTRLTVL.

This clone was seen once. The gene calls are TRBV11-3 and TRBJ2-2; 8 nucleotides align to TRBD2. The germline V gene has CDR1 SGHNT and CDR2 YENEEA. The V gene end was trimmed by 5 bases and the J gene end by 4 bases; junction bases not matched to a gene: 12. CDR3 length: 17 amino acids. CDR3 region: CASSPSPGLGRTGELFF. The DNA for the CDR3 is TGTGCCAGCAGCCCGAGCCCGGGACTAGGCCGCACCGGGGAGCTGTTTTTT.

This chain links TRBV5-4 with TRBJ2-1, with 9 bases fitting TRBD1. Looked up from germline, CDR1 is SGHNT and CDR2 is YYREEE (reference sequence). This CDR3 spans 15 amino acids. V lost 3 bases to trimming and J lost 7 bases; unmatched junction nucleotides: 8. This chain's CDR3 is CASSSREGQGNEQFF. CDR3 DNA: TGTGCCAGCAGCTCAAGGGAGGGACAGGGAAATGAGCAGTTCTTC.

This chain's CDR3 is CSVVPPETQYF. The CDR3 DNA sequence: TGCAGCGTGGTGCCGCCAGAGACCCAGTACTTC. The rearrangement links TRBV29-1 to TRBJ2-5; no reliable D call. Trimming pared 6 bases from V and 4 bases from J, leaving 9 bases between. CDR1 and CDR2 from the germline V gene are SQVTM and ANQGSEA. There are 11 residues in the CDR3.

The CDR3 spells CASSLLGGKEYQETQYF. The CDR3 region has the DNA TGTGCCAGCAGCTTATTGGGCGGGAAAGAGTACCAAGAGACCCAGTACTTC. The chain has TRBV7-3 and TRBJ2-5; D is possibly TRBD2 (6 bases). Germline CDR1 SGHTA, CDR2 FQGTGA. The CDR3 loop spans 17 amino acids. Trimming shortened V by 2 bases and J by 0 bases, and 16 bases separated the two germline ends.

The gene calls are TRBV10-3 and TRBJ1-2; TRBD1 might be the D (6 bases). This CDR3 region has 14 residues. V was trimmed by 4 bases and J by 8 bases, leaving 17 bases between them. CDR1 is ENHRY and CDR2 is SYGVKD in the germline V gene. CDR3 nucleotides: TGTGCCATCAGTGCTAGCCTGACAGGCGAGGGCTACACCTTC. Translation gives CAISASLTGEGYTF.

The V gene is TRBV5-5, the J gene TRBJ2-7; D possibly corresponds to TRBD1 (6 bases). V was trimmed by 4 bases and J by 2 bases, leaving 13 bases between them. Germline V gives CDR1 SGHKS, CDR2 YYEKEE (reference sequence). The length of the CDR3 is 14 residues. The chain's CDR3 is CASSLQGTTYEQYF. For the CDR3, the DNA is TGTGCCAGCAGCCTGCAGGGGACAACCTACGAGCAGTACTTC. Full variable domain (remainder filled in from reference TRBV5-5 and TRBJ2-7): DAGVTQSPTHLIKTRGQQVTLRCSPISGHKSVSWYQQVLGQGPQFIFQYYEKEERGRGNFPDRFSARQFPNYSSELNVNALLLGDSALYLCASSLQGTTYEQYFGPGTRLTVT.

The genes are TRBV28 and TRBJ1-1, with 8 bases that match TRBD1. V lost 4 bases, J lost 8 bases, and 6 bases stayed unmatched. This CDR3 has 13 amino acids. Germline assignment: CDR1 MDHEN and CDR2 SYDVKM. In nucleotides, the CDR3 is TGTGCCAGCAGTTCCAGGGGGCGGAGGGAAGCTTTCTTT. It is translated as CASSSRGRREAFF.

The V gene is TRBV29-1, the J gene TRBJ2-5; D possibly corresponds to TRBD1 (6 bases). This CDR3 is 13 amino acids long. Germline CDR1 reads SQVTM; CDR2 reads ANQGSEA. V lost 3 bases, J lost 3 bases, and 11 bases lay in between. The CDR3 loop is CSVERPGEETQYF. In nucleotides, the CDR3 is TGCAGCGTTGAGCGACCAGGGGAAGAGACCCAGTACTTC.

The V and J genes are TRBV4-1 and TRBJ2-2; a weak D match, TRBD2 (7 bases). Per the germline V gene, CDR1 is MGHRA and CDR2 is YSYEKL. CDR3 length equals 15 residues. The V gene lost 1 base and the J gene lost 6 bases, with 12 bases spanning the gap. This chain's CDR3 is CASSQGGGRSGELFF. Written as DNA, the CDR3 is TGCGCCAGCAGCCAAGGGGGGGGCAGGTCCGGGGAGCTGTTTTTT.

V gene TRBV15 combines with J gene TRBJ2-6; D unclear. Germline lookup yields CDR1 LNHNV and CDR2 YYDKDF (reference sequence). Trimming removed 3 bases from V and 1 base from J, with 4 bases in between. The CDR3 covers 14 residues. This CDR3 reads CATSSPSGANVLTF. Here the CDR3 DNA reads TGTGCCACCAGCAGTCCTTCTGGGGCCAACGTCCTGACTTTC.

The chain carries TRBV5-1 and TRBJ1-1; 11 bases match TRBD1. The CDR3 covers 16 residues. In germline, CDR1 is SGHRS, CDR2 YFSETQ. V shed 4 bases, J shed 5 bases, and the junction held 10 bases outside the gene matches. The CDR3 is CASSRTTGTGGTEAFF. The CDR3 DNA reads TGCGCCAGCAGCCGTACAACCGGGACAGGGGGTACTGAAGCTTTCTTT. The complete variable domain, with remaining parts taken from reference TRBV5-1 and TRBJ1-1, reads KAGVTQTPRYLIKTRGQQVTLSCSPISGHRSVSWYQQTPGQGLQFLFEYFSETQRNKGNFPGRFSGRQFSNSRSEMNVSTLELGDSALYLCASSRTTGTGGTEAFFGQGTRLTVV.

CDR3 residues: CASTVYLSRGEQFF. As DNA, the CDR3 is TGTGCCAGCACAGTTTACCTCTCCCGGGGTGAGCAGTTCTTC. The rearrangement joins TRBV2 to TRBJ2-1; D perhaps matches TRBD2 (5 bases). The CDR3 consists of 14 residues. Germline CDR1 and CDR2: SNHLY and FYNNEI. V was clipped by 7 bases and J by 9 bases, with 19 bases between them.

This rearrangement joins TRBV28 to TRBJ1-5; possible D gene TRBD1, 6 bases. The CDR3 consists of 18 residues. V lost 4 bases and J lost 0, with 19 bases in between. Germline-derived CDR1 and CDR2 are MDHEN and SYDVKM. The CDR3 is CASSSSRQARISNQPQHF. CDR3 coding DNA: TGTGCCAGCAGTTCCTCCCGACAGGCCCGCATTAGCAATCAGCCCCAGCATTTT.